The T cell receptor beta chain described here comes from a study of T cells after yellow fever vaccination. TCRdb re-analysed the 5' RACE reads in MiXCR, keeping a single row per CDR3 protein. The sample shows some 120,000 distinct CDR3 sequences, under 9% of them seen only once. Germline V CDR1 and CDR2: SEHNR, FQNEAQ (reference sequence). V was pared by 3 bases and J by 5 bases, with 20 bases between. The CDR3 extends over 16 amino acids. This clonotype was counted ten times or more. V gene TRBV7-9 combines with J gene TRBJ2-7; perhaps D is TRBD1 or TRBD2 (6 bases each). The source of this sequence is a man aged 25-45 years who received the YFV17D yellow fever vaccine. The specimen comprised CD8+ T cells sorted from PBMCs, sampled 45 days after the yellow fever booster vaccination. CDR3 amino acids: CASSFLTGGRANEQYF. The CDR3 region has the DNA TGTGCCAGCAGCTTTCTGACCGGGGGCAGGGCAAACGAGCAGTACTTC.